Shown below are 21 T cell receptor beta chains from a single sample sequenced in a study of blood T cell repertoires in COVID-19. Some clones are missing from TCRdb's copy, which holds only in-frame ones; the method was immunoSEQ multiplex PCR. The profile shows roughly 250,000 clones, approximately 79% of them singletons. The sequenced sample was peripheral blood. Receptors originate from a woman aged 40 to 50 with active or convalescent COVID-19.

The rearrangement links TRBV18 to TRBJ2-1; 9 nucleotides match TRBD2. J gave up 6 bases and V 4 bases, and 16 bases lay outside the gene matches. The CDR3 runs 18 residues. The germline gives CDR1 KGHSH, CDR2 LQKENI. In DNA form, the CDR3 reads TGTGCCAGCTCACAGGGCCCTGGGGCTAGCGGGGATGTCAATGAGCAGTTCTTC. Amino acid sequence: CASSQGPGASGDVNEQFF. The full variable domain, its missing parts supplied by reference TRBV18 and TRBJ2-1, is NAGVMQNPRHLVRRRGQEARLRCSPMKGHSHVYWYRQLPEEGLKFMVYLQKENIIDESGMPKERFSAEFPKEGPSILRIQQVVRGDSAAYFCASSQGPGASGDVNEQFFGPGTRLTVL.

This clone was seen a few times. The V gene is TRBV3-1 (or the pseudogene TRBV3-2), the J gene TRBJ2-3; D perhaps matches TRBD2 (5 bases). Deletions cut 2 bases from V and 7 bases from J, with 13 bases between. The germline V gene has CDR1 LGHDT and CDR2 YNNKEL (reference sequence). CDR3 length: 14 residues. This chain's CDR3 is CASSQRSRGNTQYF. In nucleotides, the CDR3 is TGTGCCAGCAGCCAACGGTCTCGGGGTAATACGCAGTATTTT.

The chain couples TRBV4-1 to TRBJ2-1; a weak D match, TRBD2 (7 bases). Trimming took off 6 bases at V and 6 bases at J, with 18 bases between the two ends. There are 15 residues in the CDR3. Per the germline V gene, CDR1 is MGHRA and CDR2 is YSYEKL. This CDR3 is CASSPFGGRGNEQFF. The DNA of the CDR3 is TGCGCCAGCAGTCCCTTCGGGGGGCGAGGCAATGAGCAGTTCTTC.

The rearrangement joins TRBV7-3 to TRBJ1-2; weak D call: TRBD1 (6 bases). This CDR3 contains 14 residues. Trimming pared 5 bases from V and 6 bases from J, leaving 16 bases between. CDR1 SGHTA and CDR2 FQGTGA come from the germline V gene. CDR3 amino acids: CASSLLGGGDGYTF. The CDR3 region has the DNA TGTGCCAGCAGCCTACTTGGGGGGGGCGATGGCTACACCTTC.

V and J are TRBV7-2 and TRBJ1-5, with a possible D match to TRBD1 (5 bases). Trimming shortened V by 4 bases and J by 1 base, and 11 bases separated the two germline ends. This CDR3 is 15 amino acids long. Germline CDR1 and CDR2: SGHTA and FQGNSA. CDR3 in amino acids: CASSSSGGSNQPQHF. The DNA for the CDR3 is TGTGCCAGCAGCTCTTCTGGGGGGAGCAATCAGCCCCAGCATTTT.

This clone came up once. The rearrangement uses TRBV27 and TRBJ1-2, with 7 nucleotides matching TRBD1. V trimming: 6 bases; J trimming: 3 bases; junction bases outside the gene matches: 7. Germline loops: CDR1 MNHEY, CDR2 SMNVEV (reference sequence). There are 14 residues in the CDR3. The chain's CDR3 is CASSPADRDYGYTF. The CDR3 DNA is TGTGCCAGCAGCCCCGCTGACAGGGACTATGGCTACACCTTC.

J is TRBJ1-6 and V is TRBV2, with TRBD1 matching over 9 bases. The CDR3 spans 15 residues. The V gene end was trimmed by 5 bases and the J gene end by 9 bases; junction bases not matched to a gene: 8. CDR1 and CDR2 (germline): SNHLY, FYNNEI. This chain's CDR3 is CASSPTGQGASPLHF. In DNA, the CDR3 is TGTGCCAGCAGTCCAACGGGACAGGGCGCTTCACCCCTCCACTTT.

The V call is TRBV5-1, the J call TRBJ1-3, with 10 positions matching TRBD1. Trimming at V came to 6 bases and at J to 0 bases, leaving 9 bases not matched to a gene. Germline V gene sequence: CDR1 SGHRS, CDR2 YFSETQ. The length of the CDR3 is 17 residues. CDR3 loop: CASTPGQGLASGNTIYF. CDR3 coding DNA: TGCGCCAGCACCCCGGGACAGGGGCTTGCCTCTGGAAACACCATATATTTT.

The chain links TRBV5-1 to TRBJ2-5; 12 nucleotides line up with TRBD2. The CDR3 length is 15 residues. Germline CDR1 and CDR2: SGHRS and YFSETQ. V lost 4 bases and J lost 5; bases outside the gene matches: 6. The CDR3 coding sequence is TGCGCCAGCAGCCGGACTAGCGGGGCTTGGGAGACCCAGTACTTC. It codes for CASSRTSGAWETQYF.

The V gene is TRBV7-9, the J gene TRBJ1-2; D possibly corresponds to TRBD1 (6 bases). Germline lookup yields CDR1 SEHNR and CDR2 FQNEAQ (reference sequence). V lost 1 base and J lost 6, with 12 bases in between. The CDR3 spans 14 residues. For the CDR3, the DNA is TGTGCCAGCAGCTTAGGAGTAGGGGGAAATGGCTACACCTTC. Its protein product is CASSLGVGGNGYTF.

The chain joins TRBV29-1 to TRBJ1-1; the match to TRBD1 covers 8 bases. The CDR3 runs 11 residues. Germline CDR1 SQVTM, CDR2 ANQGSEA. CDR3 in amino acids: CTAGGQSEAFF. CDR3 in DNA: TGCACGGCAGGGGGCCAATCTGAAGCTTTCTTT.

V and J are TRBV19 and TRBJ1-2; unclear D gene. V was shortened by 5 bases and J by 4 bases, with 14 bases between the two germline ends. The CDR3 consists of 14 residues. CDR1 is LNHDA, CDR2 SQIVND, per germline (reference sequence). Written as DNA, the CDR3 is TGTGCCAGTAGTGATTTCGGTGGGCTCTATGGCTACACCTTC. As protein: CASSDFGGLYGYTF. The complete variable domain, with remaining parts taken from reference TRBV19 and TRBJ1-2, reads DGGITQSPKYLFRKEGQNVTLSCEQNLNHDAMYWYRQDPGQGLRLIYYSQIVNDFQKGDIAEGYSVSREKKESFPLTVTSAQKNPTAFYLCASSDFGGLYGYTFGSGTRLTVV.

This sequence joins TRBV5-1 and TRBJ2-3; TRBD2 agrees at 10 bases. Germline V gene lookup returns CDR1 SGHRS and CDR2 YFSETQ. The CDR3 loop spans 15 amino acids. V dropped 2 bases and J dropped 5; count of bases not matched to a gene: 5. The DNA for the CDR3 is TGCGCCAGCAGCTTAGCGGGGGGGCTTATAGATACGCAGTATTTT. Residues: CASSLAGGLIDTQYF.

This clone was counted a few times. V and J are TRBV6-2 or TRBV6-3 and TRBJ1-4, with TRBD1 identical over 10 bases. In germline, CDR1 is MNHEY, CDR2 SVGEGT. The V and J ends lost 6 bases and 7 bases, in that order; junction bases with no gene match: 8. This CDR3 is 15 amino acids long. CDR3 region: CASSQTGGGGEKLFF. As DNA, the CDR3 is TGTGCCAGCAGCCAGACAGGGGGCGGAGGTGAAAAACTGTTTTTT.

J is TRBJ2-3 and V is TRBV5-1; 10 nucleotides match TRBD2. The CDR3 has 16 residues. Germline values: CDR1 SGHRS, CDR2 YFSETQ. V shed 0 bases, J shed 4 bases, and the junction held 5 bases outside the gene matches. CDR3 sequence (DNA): TGCGCCAGCAGCTTGGTAACTAGCGGGGACCCAGATACGCAGTATTTT. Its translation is CASSLVTSGDPDTQYF. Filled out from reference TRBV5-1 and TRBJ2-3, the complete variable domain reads KAGVTQTPRYLIKTRGQQVTLSCSPISGHRSVSWYQQTPGQGLQFLFEYFSETQRNKGNFPGRFSGRQFSNSRSEMNVSTLELGDSALYLCASSLVTSGDPDTQYFGPGTRLTVL.

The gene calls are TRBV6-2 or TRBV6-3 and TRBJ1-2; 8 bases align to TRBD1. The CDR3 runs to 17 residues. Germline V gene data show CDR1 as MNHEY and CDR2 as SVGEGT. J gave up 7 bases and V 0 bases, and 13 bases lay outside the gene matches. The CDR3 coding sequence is TGTGCCAGCAGTTACTCCCTGGGTGTCAGGGGGCAGAGTGGCTACACCTTC. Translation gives CASSYSLGVRGQSGYTF.

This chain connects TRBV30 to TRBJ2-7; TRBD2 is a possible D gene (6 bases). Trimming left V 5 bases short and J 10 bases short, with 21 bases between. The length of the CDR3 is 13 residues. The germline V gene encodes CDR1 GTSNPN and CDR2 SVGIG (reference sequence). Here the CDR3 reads CAWGLAGGKYQYF. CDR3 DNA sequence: TGTGCCTGGGGTCTGGCAGGAGGGAAGTACCAGTACTTC.

The CDR3 spells CASRDLDTVLSGYTF. The CDR3 bases are TGCGCCAGCAGGGACTTGGATACGGTGCTTTCCGGCTACACCTTC. The chain carries TRBV5-1 and TRBJ1-2; D gene ambiguous. This CDR3 has 15 amino acids. CDR1 SGHRS and CDR2 YFSETQ come from the germline V gene. V lost 5 bases, J lost 8 bases, and 22 bases lay in between.

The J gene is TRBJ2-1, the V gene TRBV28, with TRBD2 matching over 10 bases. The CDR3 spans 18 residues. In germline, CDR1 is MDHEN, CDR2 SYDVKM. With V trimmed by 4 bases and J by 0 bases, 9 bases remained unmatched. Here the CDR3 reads CASSYPTSGDISYNEQFF. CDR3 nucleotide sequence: TGTGCCAGCAGTTATCCCACTAGCGGGGACATCTCCTACAATGAGCAGTTCTTC.

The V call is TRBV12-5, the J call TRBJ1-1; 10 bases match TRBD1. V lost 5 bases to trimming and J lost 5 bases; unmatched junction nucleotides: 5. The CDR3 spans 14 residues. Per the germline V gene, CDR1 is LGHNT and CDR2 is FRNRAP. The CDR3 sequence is CASGHRDRGTEAFF. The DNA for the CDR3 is TGTGCTAGTGGTCATAGGGACAGGGGAACTGAAGCTTTCTTT.

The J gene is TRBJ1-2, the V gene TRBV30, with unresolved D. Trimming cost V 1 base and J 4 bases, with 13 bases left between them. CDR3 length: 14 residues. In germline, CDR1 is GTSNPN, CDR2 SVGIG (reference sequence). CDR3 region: CAWSATASGYGYTF. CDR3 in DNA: TGTGCCTGGAGTGCAACTGCCTCTGGCTATGGCTACACCTTC.